This T cell receptor (beta chain) was obtained from a study of T-cell memory formation after mild COVID-19. In TCRdb, the 5' RACE reads were re-called with MiXCR into one record per CDR3 protein. The sample includes under 550,000 distinct CDR3 sequences, 18% of them seen just once. Sequencing used PBMCs or a T cell subset sorted from them (not recorded which). The TCR was taken from an adult woman who had mild COVID-19 (a few samples of this study predate the infection). Cell type and time point are not known.

The CDR3 region has the DNA TGTGCCAGCAGCTTAGCGGCGGCGGTCTCGAACACCGGGGAGCTGTTTTTT. Protein sequence: CASSLAAAVSNTGELFF. The chain employs TRBV7-2 and TRBJ2-2; D is ambiguous. V gave up 0 bases and J gave up 0 bases, with 11 bases separating them. Germline V gives CDR1 SGHTA, CDR2 FQGNSA. The CDR3 extends over 17 amino acids.